The 17 T cell receptor beta chains in this list originate from one sample, sequenced in a study of T cell repertoires in cytomegalovirus infection. From the reads, TCRdb called clonotypes with MiXCR, one entry per CDR3 protein. The table records about 920,000 distinct CDR3 sequences, approximately 31% of them present only once. These receptors' targets are unknown. The sequencing used cultured CD8+ T cells from PBMCs, collected from culture after CMV antigen stimulation. These receptors were taken from a human donor in good health (CMV status not recorded). Some clones in this sample may be carry-over from other donors' samples.

This clonotype was counted ten times or more. The gene calls are TRBV27 and TRBJ2-3, with D perhaps TRBD2 (5 bases). Between the trimmed V and J ends, which lost 6 bases and 5 bases, there was a span of 9 bases. The CDR3 covers 12 residues. Germline V gene sequence: CDR1 MNHEY, CDR2 SMNVEV (reference sequence). The chain's CDR3 is CASSSGLDTQYF. The CDR3 DNA follows: TGTGCCAGCAGCTCAGGACTAGATACGCAGTATTTT.

A few counts support this clonotype. V and J are TRBV11-3 and TRBJ2-1; TRBD2 matches at 9 bases. V lost 5 bases and J lost 4; bases outside the gene matches: 9. Germline CDR1 SGHNT, CDR2 YENEEA. This CDR3 comprises 16 residues. This chain's CDR3 is CASSLDGTSPYNEQFF. The CDR3 DNA sequence: TGTGCCAGCAGCCTGGACGGGACTAGCCCTTACAATGAGCAGTTCTTC.

The chain links TRBV27 to TRBJ1-2; 7 bases match TRBD1. V was clipped by 8 bases and J by 3 bases; unmatched bases: 9. This CDR3 is built from 14 residues. Germline V gene sequence: CDR1 MNHEY, CDR2 SMNVEV (reference sequence). DNA of the CDR3: TGTGCCAGCGCGGGGGGGACAGTACACTATGGCTACACCTTC. Protein: CASAGGTVHYGYTF.

This clonotype turned up a few times. The rearrangement links TRBV27 to TRBJ1-4; D is perhaps TRBD1 (6 bases). Per the germline V gene, CDR1 is MNHEY and CDR2 is SMNVEV (reference sequence). The V and J ends lost 0 bases and 8 bases respectively, with 10 bases between them. The CDR3 runs 14 residues. The CDR3 is CASSLSRGLEKLFF. DNA of the CDR3: TGTGCCAGCAGTTTATCGCGGGGGCTGGAAAAACTGTTTTTT.

The gene calls are TRBV12-3 or TRBV12-4 and TRBJ2-1, with a weak D call TRBD1 (6 bases). Trimming removed 6 bases from V and 14 bases from J, with 23 bases in between. This CDR3 has 14 residues. CDR3 residues: CASSKKVGAHLKFF. In nucleotides, the CDR3 is TGTGCCAGCAGCAAAAAGGTGGGGGCCCACCTGAAGTTCTTC.

This clonotype was observed many times. This chain connects TRBV7-2 to TRBJ2-7, with TRBD2 identical over 11 bases. This CDR3 is 16 amino acids long. J lost 2 bases, V lost 1 base, and 4 bases had no gene match. Germline CDR1 reads SGHTA; CDR2 reads FQGNSA. The CDR3 loop reads CASSLELAGGAYEQYF. The CDR3 DNA follows: TGTGCCAGCAGCTTAGAGCTAGCGGGGGGTGCCTACGAGCAGTACTTC.

The chain links TRBV5-6 to TRBJ1-4; D possibly corresponds to TRBD1 (5 bases). V lost 0 bases and J 3 bases, leaving 9 bases between the germline ends. Germline V CDR1 and CDR2: SGHDT, YYEEEE. The CDR3 loop spans 15 amino acids. The chain's CDR3 is CASSLGGRPNEKLFF. The CDR3 nucleotides are TGTGCCAGCAGCTTGGGGGGCAGACCTAATGAAAAACTGTTTTTT.

The rearrangement joins TRBV12-3 or TRBV12-4 to TRBJ1-3; TRBD1 matches at 7 bases. The trim removed 5 bases at V and 4 bases at J, leaving 8 bases unmatched. The CDR3 runs to 15 residues. The DNA for the CDR3 is TGTGCCAGCAGTGCGAGGGGGACAGACGGAAACACCATATATTTT. Translating it yields CASSARGTDGNTIYF.

This chain uses TRBV5-1 with TRBJ2-1; 9 bases agree with TRBD1. Germline values: CDR1 SGHRS, CDR2 YFSETQ. The CDR3 is made up of 16 amino acids. V lost 2 bases to trimming and J lost 8 bases; unmatched junction nucleotides: 11. The CDR3 coding sequence is TGCGCCAGCAGCTTTGGACCCCGGGACAGGGTGGATGAGCAGTTCTTC. Translating gives CASSFGPRDRVDEQFF.

Ten or more counts support this clonotype. At one end, the junction sequence differs from germline, possibly due to a read error. This chain joins TRBV7-9 and TRBJ2-1; D unclear. Per the germline V gene, CDR1 is SEHNR and CDR2 is FQNEAQ (reference sequence). This CDR3 is built from 12 residues. The CDR3 spells CASSLGSIEQFF. The CDR3 nucleotides read TGTGCCAGCAGTTTAGGCTCCATTGAGCAGTTCTTC.

A word on this clonotype: At one of its ends the junction is not consistent with the germline gene, which may arise from a read error. The chain links TRBV6-1 to TRBJ2-6; 10 nucleotides match TRBD1. The germline CDR1 and CDR2 sequences are MNHNS and SASEGT. The length of the CDR3 is 18 residues. This CDR3 reads CTSSLPGQGTSGANVLTF. In DNA form, the CDR3 reads TGTACCAGCTCCTTGCCGGGACAGGGGACGTCTGGGGCCAACGTCCTGACTTTC.

The chain has TRBV7-9 and TRBJ2-6, with D perhaps matching TRBD1 (6 bases). In germline, CDR1 is SEHNR, CDR2 FQNEAQ (reference sequence). With 2 bases removed from V and 1 base from J, the gap between germline ends came to 18 bases. The length of the CDR3 is 19 residues. The CDR3 is CASSLTRQASSSGANVLTF. CDR3 bases: TGTGCCAGCAGCTTAACCCGACAGGCCTCTTCGTCTGGGGCCAACGTCCTGACTTTC.

Here the CDR3 reads CASSLTDSINTEAFF. DNA of the CDR3: TGTGCCAGCAGCCTTACGGACAGTATCAACACTGAAGCTTTCTTT. This chain joins TRBV14 and TRBJ1-1, with D maybe TRBD1 (6 bases). The CDR3 is 15 residues long. Germline CDR1 and CDR2: SGHDN and FVKESK. Trimming left V 4 bases short and J 2 bases short, with 14 bases between.

The genes are TRBV3-1 and TRBJ2-4; D is perhaps TRBD2 (5 bases). Trimming cost V 4 bases and J 9 bases, with 16 bases left between them. The CDR3 extends over 14 amino acids. Germline CDR1 and CDR2: LGHDT and YNNKEL (reference sequence). The CDR3 DNA follows: TGTGCCAGCAGCCCTCAGTATCCCGGGGTCATTCAGTACTTC. Encoded protein: CASSPQYPGVIQYF. The variable domain in full, completed from reference TRBV3-1 and TRBJ2-4, reads DTAVSQTPKYLVTQMGNDKSIKCEQNLGHDTMYWYKQDSKKFLKIMFSYNNKELIINETVPNRFSPKSPDKAHLNLHINSLELGDSAVYFCASSPQYPGVIQYFGAGTRLSVL.

The chain joins TRBV12-3 or TRBV12-4 to TRBJ1-1; D is possibly TRBD1 (6 bases). This CDR3 has 16 amino acids. Trimming took 3 bases from V and 2 from J, leaving 16 bases between them. The CDR3 protein is CASSFSQTGSNTEAFF. The DNA for the CDR3 is TGTGCCAGCAGTTTTTCCCAGACAGGAAGTAACACTGAAGCTTTCTTT.

This clonotype was counted a few times. The J gene is TRBJ1-1, the V gene TRBV28; perhaps TRBD1 as D (5 bases). V dropped 1 base and J dropped 0 bases, with 21 bases sitting between them. The CDR3 is made up of 19 amino acids. The V gene's germline CDR1 is MDHEN and CDR2 SYDVKM. The CDR3 bases are TGTGCCAGCAGTTTATCCCGCCTAACAGGTAAAATTATGAACACTGAAGCTTTCTTT. It yields the protein CASSLSRLTGKIMNTEAFF.

This clonotype was detected ten times or more. The gene calls are TRBV7-2 and TRBJ2-1; possible D gene TRBD2, 5 bases. The V end lost 2 bases, the J end lost 6 bases, and 11 bases lay between the germline ends. CDR1 and CDR2 from the germline V gene are SGHTA and FQGNSA. CDR3 length: 14 amino acids. CDR3: CASSLNGKANEQFF. CDR3 nucleotide sequence: TGTGCCAGCAGCTTAAACGGGAAAGCCAATGAGCAGTTCTTC.